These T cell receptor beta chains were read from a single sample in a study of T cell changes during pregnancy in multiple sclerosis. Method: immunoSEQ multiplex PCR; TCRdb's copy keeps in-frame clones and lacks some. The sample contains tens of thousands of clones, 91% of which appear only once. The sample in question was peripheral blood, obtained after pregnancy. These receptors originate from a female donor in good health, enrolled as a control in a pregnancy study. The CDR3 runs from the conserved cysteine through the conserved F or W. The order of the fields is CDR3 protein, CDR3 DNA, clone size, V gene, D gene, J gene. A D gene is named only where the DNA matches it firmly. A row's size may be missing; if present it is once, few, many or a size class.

cdr3_aa: CASSSPETRNTGELFF
cdr3_nt: TGTGCCAGCAGCTCCCCCGAGACAAGGAACACCGGGGAGCTGTTTTTT
clone_size: once
v_call: TRBV5-4
d_call: .
j_call: TRBJ2-2

cdr3_aa: CASSRTEGLTEAFF
cdr3_nt: TGTGCCAGCAGCCGCACCGAGGGATTGACTGAAGCTTTCTTT
clone_size: .
v_call: TRBV28
d_call: .
j_call: TRBJ1-1

cdr3_aa: CASRQNQETQYF
cdr3_nt: TGTGCCAGTCGACAGAACCAAGAGACCCAGTACTTC
clone_size: once
v_call: TRBV7-6
d_call: .
j_call: TRBJ2-5

cdr3_aa: CASSPRTGVYGYTF
cdr3_nt: TGTGCCAGCAGTCCCCGGACAGGGGTTTATGGCTACACCTTC
clone_size: .
v_call: TRBV28
d_call: TRBD1
j_call: TRBJ1-2

cdr3_aa: CASSSNLRGGSQETQYF
cdr3_nt: TGCGCCAGCAGCTCCAATTTGCGGGGGGGATCTCAAGAGACCCAGTACTTC
clone_size: .
v_call: TRBV5-1
d_call: TRBD2
j_call: TRBJ2-5

cdr3_aa: CASSRGQEQFF
cdr3_nt: TGTGCCAGCAGTCGGGGTCAGGAGCAGTTCTTC
clone_size: .
v_call: TRBV7-9
d_call: .
j_call: TRBJ2-1

cdr3_aa: CASSFRTGRGLQETQYF
cdr3_nt: TGTGCCAGCAGTTTCAGGACAGGGCGGGGGCTACAAGAGACCCAGTACTTC
clone_size: .
v_call: TRBV28
d_call: .
j_call: TRBJ2-5

cdr3_aa: CASKDRVSGANVLTF
cdr3_nt: TGTGCCAGTAAGGACAGGGTATCTGGGGCCAACGTCCTGACTTTC
clone_size: .
v_call: TRBV19
d_call: TRBD1
j_call: TRBJ2-6

cdr3_aa: CASSDESIAKNIQYF
cdr3_nt: TGTGCCAGCAGTGATGAGAGTATAGCCAAAAACATTCAGTACTTC
clone_size: .
v_call: TRBV2
d_call: .
j_call: TRBJ2-4

cdr3_aa: CASSAGRGISSYEQYF
cdr3_nt: TGTGCCAGCAGCGCCGGGAGGGGAATCAGCTCCTACGAGCAGTACTTC
clone_size: few
v_call: TRBV9
d_call: TRBD2
j_call: TRBJ2-7

cdr3_aa: CASSQAGWYTGELFF
cdr3_nt: TGTGCCAGCAGCCAAGCGGGGTGGTACACCGGGGAGCTGTTTTTT
clone_size: .
v_call: TRBV14
d_call: .
j_call: TRBJ2-2

cdr3_aa: CSVGGTGLLAYEQYF
cdr3_nt: TGCAGCGTTGGTGGGACAGGATTACTAGCCTACGAGCAGTACTTC
clone_size: .
v_call: TRBV29-1
d_call: TRBD1
j_call: TRBJ2-7

cdr3_aa: CASSPQGAAEAFF
cdr3_nt: TGTGCCAGCAGCCCACAGGGCGCGGCTGAAGCTTTCTTT
clone_size: few
v_call: TRBV7-9
d_call: .
j_call: TRBJ1-1

cdr3_aa: CASSPYDTEAFF
cdr3_nt: TGTGCCAGCAGTCCCTATGACACTGAAGCTTTCTTT
clone_size: .
v_call: TRBV6-6
d_call: .
j_call: TRBJ1-1